This T cell receptor (beta chain) originates from a study of T-cell memory formation after mild COVID-19. This clonotype was found a few times. The CDR3 is 15 residues long. V lost 1 base and J lost 6, with 12 bases in between. Germline V gene lookup returns CDR1 MGHDK and CDR2 SYGVNS. One entry per CDR3 protein, called by TCRdb with MiXCR from the 5' RACE reads. The sample holds some 320,000 distinct CDR3 sequences; around a sixth are singletons and the top ten take 20% to 25%. Sequencing was carried out using PBMCs or a T cell subset sorted from them (not recorded which). V and J are TRBV25-1 and TRBJ1-4; possibly TRBD1 for D (6 bases). This clonotype originated in a man aged 18 to 29 who had mild COVID-19 (a few samples of this study predate the infection). Cell type and time point are not known. CDR3 sequence (DNA): TGTGCCAGCAGTGAATTAATCAGGGGTCATGAAAAACTGTTTTTT. Protein sequence: CASSELIRGHEKLFF.